Listed below are T cell receptor beta chains from one sample, sequenced in a study of shared clonotypes between healthy human individuals. The assay was immunoSEQ multiplex PCR, and TCRdb's table has in-frame clones only and misses some. The table shows about half a million clones, with 81% occurring only once. Sequenced material: PBMCs. Receptors originate from a woman in her thirties or forties in good health. Some clones in this sample may be carry-over from other donors' samples. The conserved cysteine and the conserved F or W are not part of the CDR3 here. A D gene is named only where the DNA matches it firmly.

V gene: TRBV5-1
D gene: TRBD2
CDR3 protein: ASSLVASGRAGELF

V gene: TRBV5-1
D gene: .
CDR3 protein: ASSYTGDYGYT

V gene: TRBV29-1
D gene: .
CDR3 protein: SVFKDSYTEAF

V gene: TRBV18
D gene: .
CDR3 protein: ASSQGRSQETQY

V gene: TRBV7-9
D gene: .
CDR3 protein: ASRPFDRYEQY

V gene: TRBV27
D gene: .
CDR3 protein: ASKPQGREETQY

V gene: TRBV9
D gene: .
CDR3 protein: ASSVEPGNTEAF

V gene: TRBV13
D gene: TRBD2
CDR3 protein: ASSLRGRALNEQF

V gene: TRBV7-9
D gene: .
CDR3 protein: ASSFQGSFLNEQY

V gene: TRBV18
D gene: .
CDR3 protein: ASSPADRNTEAF

V gene: TRBV6-9
D gene: .
CDR3 protein: ASEGGQPQH

V gene: TRBV6-4
D gene: TRBD2
CDR3 protein: ASSDSTSGSGELF

V gene: TRBV9
D gene: .
CDR3 protein: ASTLSADTDTQY

V gene: TRBV27
D gene: .
CDR3 protein: ASSTHGWGEQY

V gene: TRBV30
D gene: .
CDR3 protein: AWSEGPSSGNTIY

V gene: TRBV30
D gene: TRBD1
CDR3 protein: ASSQGQGADTQY

V gene: TRBV5-4
D gene: TRBD1
CDR3 protein: ASSLQGDTGELF

V gene: TRBV9
D gene: TRBD1
CDR3 protein: ASSYRTGRGQPQH

V gene: TRBV19
D gene: .
CDR3 protein: ASSIQTGGSYEQY

V gene: TRBV28
D gene: .
CDR3 protein: ASTTGIHEQY

V gene: TRBV9
D gene: .
CDR3 protein: ASSVGQVSTDTQY

V gene: TRBV27
D gene: TRBD1
CDR3 protein: ASTLSTGGPNQPQH

V gene: TRBV5-6
D gene: TRBD1
CDR3 protein: ASSLVSFFGTETNYGYT

V gene: TRBV28
D gene: .
CDR3 protein: ASSLRGYEQY

V gene: TRBV10-1
D gene: TRBD1
CDR3 protein: ASSTGAGTEAF

V gene: TRBV27
D gene: TRBD1
CDR3 protein: ASTPGQYSNQPQH

V gene: TRBV18
D gene: .
CDR3 protein: ASSPGIQPEAF